A selection of T cell receptor beta chains follows, all from one sample in a study of T cell repertoires in cytomegalovirus infection. TCRdb re-called the reads with MiXCR, one entry per CDR3 protein. The sample includes some 500,000 distinct CDR3 sequences, about 39% of them seen just once. These TCRs' antigens remain unknown. The material sequenced was cultured PBMCs, taken from culture after CMV antigen stimulation. These receptors were obtained from a human donor in good health (CMV status not recorded). Some clones in this sample may be carry-over from other donors' samples. Both conserved end residues are part of each CDR3. A D gene is named only where the DNA matches it firmly. Clone sizes are given selectively: once, few, many, or a class where the clone is expanded.

J gene | D gene | clone size | V gene | CDR3 DNA | CDR3 protein
TRBJ1-6 | TRBD1 | many | TRBV7-2 | TGTGCCAGCAGCTCCCAGGGGGGCCAAAATTCACCCCTCCACTTT | CASSSQGGQNSPLHF
TRBJ2-1 | NA | NA | TRBV11-3 | TGTGCCAGCGGCAGGGGGGAGAATGAGCAGTTCTTC | CASGRGENEQFF
TRBJ2-1 | NA | few | TRBV7-9 | TGTGCCAGCCGACGAGGGGTTCCGGAGTTCTTC | CASRRGVPEFF
TRBJ1-2 | NA | NA | TRBV2 | TGTGCCAGCAAAGGAAGTCCCTATGGCTACACCTTC | CASKGSPYGYTF
TRBJ1-3 | NA | NA | TRBV20-1 | TGCAGTGCCGCCGGGACACCGATCAGCTCTGGAAACACCATATATTTT | CSAAGTPISSGNTIYF
TRBJ2-7 | NA | NA | TRBV7-9 | TGTGCCAGCAGCCGACAGGCATCAACATCCTACGAGCAGTACTTC | CASSRQASTSYEQYF
TRBJ1-5 | NA | NA | TRBV4-1 | TGCGCCAGCAGCCAAGGCCCAGTCGATAGCAATCAGCCCCAGCATTTT | CASSQGPVDSNQPQHF
TRBJ1-2 | NA | NA | TRBV7-9 | TGTGCCAGCAGCTTAGCAGTACAGGTCTATGGCTACACCTTC | CASSLAVQVYGYTF
TRBJ2-3 | NA | few | TRBV10-3 | TGTGCCACCAAGGACAGCACAGATACGCAGTATTTT | CATKDSTDTQYF
TRBJ2-1 | NA | few | TRBV6-1 | TGTGCCAGCACCAGGATCTACAATGAGCAGTTCTTC | CASTRIYNEQFF
TRBJ2-5 | NA | NA | TRBV15 | TGTGCCACCAGCAGAGATAAAGGGAGGTTCAAAGAGACCCAGTACTTC | CATSRDKGRFKETQYF
TRBJ2-3 | TRBD2 | few | TRBV7-2 | TGTGCCAGCAGCTTAGTGGGACTAGCGGGGGGCCAAGATACGCAGTATTTT | CASSLVGLAGGQDTQYF
TRBJ2-1 | NA | NA | TRBV10-2 | TGCGCCAGCAGTGAGTCGCTGGCTCGGGGCAATGAGCAGTTCTTC | CASSESLARGNEQFF
TRBJ2-7 | NA | NA | TRBV5-6 | TGTGCCAGCAGCCGAACCTGGCAGGCCCTGGGGGAGCAGTACTTC | CASSRTWQALGEQYF
TRBJ2-1 | NA | NA | TRBV20-1 | TGCAGTGCTAGACCCAACATGTGGGAGGAGCAGTTCTTC | CSARPNMWEEQFF
TRBJ1-1 | NA | few | TRBV6-6 | TGTGCCAGCAGTTACGATCGCAGTGAAGCTTTCTTT | CASSYDRSEAFF
TRBJ1-1 | NA | NA | TRBV5-4 | TGTGCCAGCAGCTCGCCCAGTTTGGGCAGCACTGAAGCTTTCTTT | CASSSPSLGSTEAFF
TRBJ2-5 | NA | NA | TRBV7-2 | TGTGCCAGCAGCTTAAATCGTCCCGGCCGGGAGACCCAGTACTTC | CASSLNRPGRETQYF
TRBJ1-1 | NA | NA | TRBV19 | TGTGCCAGTATGGTGGTCATAACTTCCACTGAAGCTTTCTTT | CASMVVITSTEAFF
TRBJ2-1 | TRBD2 | NA | TRBV9 | TGTGCCAGCAATTTTAGCGGGAGGAATGAGCAGTTCTTC | CASNFSGRNEQFF
TRBJ1-6 | TRBD1 | NA | TRBV6-5 | TGTGCCAGTCAACAGGGGGTTCAATTCTATTCACCCCTCCACTTT | CASQQGVQFYSPLHF
TRBJ2-3 | TRBD1 | many | TRBV7-6 | TGTGCCAGCAGCACCCTGATTAGGACAGGGGGTATGGATACGCAGTATTTT | CASSTLIRTGGMDTQYF
TRBJ2-5 | NA | NA | TRBV5-1 | TGCGCCAGCAGCTTGGGGGTAGAGCGAGGGGAGACCCAGTACTTC | CASSLGVERGETQYF
TRBJ1-1 | TRBD1 | few | TRBV12-3/TRBV12-4 | TGTGCCAGCAGCCCTAAGGGGGCTTGGCCTGAAGCTTTCTTT | CASSPKGAWPEAFF
TRBJ2-4 | NA | few | TRBV6-2/TRBV6-3 | TGTGCCAGCACCCCTAGTACAGCCAAAAACATTCAGTACTTC | CASTPSTAKNIQYF
TRBJ2-4 | TRBD2 | few | TRBV7-9 | TGTGCCAGCAGCGATACCAAGGTGGGAGGGCCCAAAAACATTCAGTACTTC | CASSDTKVGGPKNIQYF
TRBJ1-6 | TRBD1 | NA | TRBV27 | TGTGCCAGCAGTTTCGGGACAGGGGGACATAATTCACCCCTCCACTTT | CASSFGTGGHNSPLHF
TRBJ2-1 | NA | NA | TRBV7-2 | TGTGCCAGCAGCTTAAGGGGGAGGGCCGGGAATGAGCAGTTCTTC | CASSLRGRAGNEQFF
TRBJ1-4 | NA | NA | TRBV20-1 | TGCAGTGCTGCCGGGCCCACTCTAGAAAAACTGTTTTTT | CSAAGPTLEKLFF
TRBJ2-1 | NA | NA | TRBV5-1 | TGCGCCAGCAGCTTGGGTAGGTCTAGCGAACTCGATGAGCAGTTCTTC | CASSLGRSSELDEQFF
TRBJ2-4 | NA | NA | TRBV4-1 | TGCGCCAGCAGCCCCTTAACTGTCCCGGGGAACATTCAGTACTTC | CASSPLTVPGNIQYF
TRBJ1-6 | NA | NA | TRBV5-5 | TGTGCCAGCAGCTCCGGATGGGGCTCCTATAATTCACCCCTCCACTTT | CASSSGWGSYNSPLHF
TRBJ2-1 | NA | NA | TRBV6-6 | TGTGCCAGCAGTTACGACAGTCCACCCTACAATGAGCAGTTCTTC | CASSYDSPPYNEQFF
TRBJ1-5 | TRBD1 | NA | TRBV6-2/TRBV6-3 | TGTGCCAGCAACCCTACAGGGGGCAATCAGCCCCAGCATTTT | CASNPTGGNQPQHF
TRBJ1-5 | NA | NA | TRBV6-2/TRBV6-3 | TGTGCCAGCAGCAATAGGGGTTACAATCAGCCCCAGCATTTT | CASSNRGYNQPQHF
TRBJ1-4 | TRBD1 | once | TRBV5-5 | TGTGCCAGCAGCTTTGGACAGGGAGATAAGCTGTTTTTT | CASSFGQGDKLFF
TRBJ1-2 | NA | few | TRBV11-2 | TGTGCCAGCAGCGTGGGACACTTCTATGGCTACACCTTC | CASSVGHFYGYTF
TRBJ2-7 | TRBD1 | NA | TRBV5-1 | TGCGCCAGCAGCCGGACAGGGGGGAGCGAGCAGTACTTC | CASSRTGGSEQYF
TRBJ2-3 | NA | NA | TRBV28 | TGTGCCAGCAGTTTATTGCAGACCGATACGCAGTATTTT | CASSLLQTDTQYF
TRBJ2-7 | NA | once | TRBV11-2 | TGTGCCAGCAGCTTAGATCGGAGTCAGGGGTTCAACGAGCAGTACTTC | CASSLDRSQGFNEQYF
TRBJ1-4 | NA | few | TRBV7-2 | TGTGCCAGCAGCTGGGGGGGGGCTAAGGATGAAAAACTGTTTTTT | CASSWGGAKDEKLFF
TRBJ2-5 | NA | few | TRBV28 | TGTGCCAGCAGTTCCCTACAGGGCGGCCAAGAGACCCAGTACTTC | CASSSLQGGQETQYF
TRBJ1-2 | TRBD1 | NA | TRBV20-1 | TGCAGTGCTAGAGACCCGGAAAATAGTAACAGGGGCTCATATGGCTACACCTTC | CSARDPENSNRGSYGYTF
TRBJ2-2 | TRBD1 | NA | TRBV12-3/TRBV12-4 | TGTGCCAGCAGTACACGACAGGGTCGGACCGGGGAGCTGTTTTTT | CASSTRQGRTGELFF
TRBJ2-1 | NA | few | TRBV7-2 | TGTGCCAGCAGCTTCGCTTCAGGGACCCTCTCCTACAATGAGCAGTTCTTC | CASSFASGTLSYNEQFF